The next 10 T cell receptor beta chains were all read from a single sample in a study of shared clonotypes between healthy human individuals (TCRdb year 2020). The library relied on the immunoSEQ multiplex PCR assay. Not all clones reach the TCRdb copy of this immuneACCESS table, which keeps in-frame sequences only. Checked studies attribute under half of the gap to unresolved V genes and leave the rest unexplained. In this sample the table shows 660,000 or so clones, 95% to 96% of which occur a single time. The ten biggest clones cover roughly 0.1% of the sample. CD8 naive samples consisted of CD45RO-negative cells that were positively selected for CCR7, yielding a CD45RA+CCR7+ population without TemRA cells. Source material: naive CD8+ T cells sorted from blood. Read against the paper, the sample's cell subset or site label means: CD45RA+CCR7+. Every receptor here comes from a woman in her 30s in good health.

This clone was seen just once. The CDR3 reads CASSSAVSTYEQYF. CDR3 in DNA: TGTGCCAGCAGCTCAGCGGTCAGTACCTACGAGCAGTACTTC. V and J are TRBV11-2 and TRBJ2-7, with D perhaps TRBD2 (5 bases). Germline-derived CDR1 and CDR2 are SGHAT and FQNNGV. V was shortened by 4 bases and J by 2 bases, with 12 bases between the two germline ends. The CDR3 totals 14 residues.

As regards this clone: A clone one base away is much larger, so this may be a read error. J is TRBJ2-7 and V is TRBV14; 9 bases align to TRBD1. The CDR3 is made up of 14 amino acids. V gave up 4 bases and J gave up 3 bases; unmatched junction bases: 4. In germline, CDR1 is SGHDN, CDR2 FVKESK. The CDR3: CASSPGTGSYEQYF. CDR3 nucleotides: TGTGCCAGCAGCCCCGGGACAGGGAGCTACGAGCAGTACTTC.

The chain couples TRBV29-1 to TRBJ2-7; D may be TRBD2 (5 bases). CDR1 is SQVTM and CDR2 is ANQGSEA in the germline V gene. The CDR3 consists of 15 residues. V gave up 0 bases and J gave up 2 bases, with 14 bases separating them. The CDR3 sequence is CSVEDPGKSPYEQYF. Written as DNA, the CDR3 is TGCAGCGTTGAAGACCCGGGGAAGTCCCCCTACGAGCAGTACTTC.

The rearrangement links TRBV2 to TRBJ1-2; D is unclear. V lost 1 base to trimming and J lost 4 bases, with 7 bases between them. The germline gives CDR1 SNHLY, CDR2 FYNNEI. This CDR3 has 13 residues. The CDR3 nucleotides are TGTGCCAGCAGTGAAGGGCTTGGCTATGGCTACACCTTC. It is translated as CASSEGLGYGYTF.

Points on this clone: This sample also contains other DNA sequences that code for the same CDR3. This rearrangement joins TRBV9 to TRBJ2-1; the D gene is possibly TRBD1 (6 bases). The CDR3 sequence is 15 residues long. With 0 bases removed from V and 3 bases from J, the gap between germline ends came to 10 bases. Germline V CDR1 and CDR2: SGDLS, YYNGEE. The chain's CDR3 is CASSVAGVGYNEQFF. The CDR3 coding sequence is TGTGCCAGCAGCGTAGCAGGGGTGGGCTACAATGAGCAGTTCTTC.

The V call is TRBV5-8, the J call TRBJ1-3, with D maybe TRBD1 (5 bases). Per germline, CDR1 SGHTS and CDR2 YDEGEE. The germline V and J ends were trimmed by 2 bases and 9 bases, with 18 bases remaining between them. There are 15 residues in the CDR3. The CDR3 loop is CASSFSSGYLGTIYF. CDR3 nucleotide sequence: TGTGCCAGCAGCTTTTCTTCAGGGTATTTAGGCACCATATATTTT. Complete variable domain (other parts from reference TRBV5-8 and TRBJ1-3): EAGVTQSPTHLIKTRGQQATLRCSPISGHTSVYWYQQALGLGLQFLLWYDEGEERNRGNFPPRFSGRQFPNYSSELNVNALELEDSALYLCASSFSSGYLGTIYFGEGSWLTVV.

The chain couples TRBV27 to TRBJ2-5; 7 positions agree with TRBD1. The CDR3 runs to 14 residues. Germline V lookup: CDR1 MNHEY, CDR2 SMNVEV (reference sequence). After removal of 2 bases from V and 5 bases from J, the junction contained 5 bases not matched to a gene. DNA of the CDR3: TGTGCCAGCAGTTTAACCCAGACAGGGGAGACCCAGTACTTC. Its protein product is CASSLTQTGETQYF.

This clone came up once. The chain links TRBV27 to TRBJ1-5; the D is unclear. Germline values: CDR1 MNHEY, CDR2 SMNVEV (reference sequence). V was cut by 3 bases and J by 5 bases, with 11 bases left in between. CDR3 length: 14 residues. In DNA, the CDR3 is TGTGCCAGCAGTTTCGTGGGGAGCGATCAGCCCCAGCATTTT. Protein: CASSFVGSDQPQHF.

CDR3 DNA sequence: TGTGCCAGCAGCTGGGTAGCTACGGGACTAGCGGGAGGTAACGAGCAGTACTTC. Amino acid sequence: CASSWVATGLAGGNEQYF. The chain has TRBV7-8 and TRBJ2-7; 15 bases line up with TRBD2. The CDR3 is 18 residues long. The J segment lost 5 bases and the V segment lost 4 bases, leaving 12 bases of the junction unmatched. Germline V gene lookup returns CDR1 SGHVS and CDR2 FQNEAQ. The full variable domain, with the rest looked up from reference TRBV7-8 and TRBJ2-7, is GAGVSQSPRYKVAKRGQDVALRCDPISGHVSLFWYQQALGQGPEFLTYFQNEAQLDKSGLPSDRFFAERPEGSVSTLKIQRTQQEDSAVYLCASSWVATGLAGGNEQYFGPGTRLTVT.

Written as DNA, the CDR3 is TGTGCCAGCAGCTTTGGACTAGCGGGAGGGCCGCGGTACGAGCAGTACTTC. Protein sequence: CASSFGLAGGPRYEQYF. V gene TRBV5-4 combines with J gene TRBJ2-7; 15 bases fit TRBD2. CDR1 is SGHNT and CDR2 is YYREEE in the germline V gene (reference sequence). Trimming at V came to 2 bases and at J to 4 bases, leaving 7 bases not matched to a gene. The CDR3 runs to 17 residues.